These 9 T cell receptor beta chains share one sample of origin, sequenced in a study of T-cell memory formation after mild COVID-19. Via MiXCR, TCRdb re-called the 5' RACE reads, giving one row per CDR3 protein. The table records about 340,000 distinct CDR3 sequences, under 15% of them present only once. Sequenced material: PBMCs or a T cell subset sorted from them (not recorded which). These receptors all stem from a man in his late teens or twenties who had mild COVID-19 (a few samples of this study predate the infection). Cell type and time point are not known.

The CDR3 region is CASSYSEGIEQYF. CDR3 DNA sequence: TGTGCCAGCAGTTACTCGGAGGGGATCGAGCAGTACTTC. The chain joins TRBV6-5 to TRBJ2-7; D may be TRBD2 (6 bases). Germline assignment: CDR1 MNHEY and CDR2 SVGAGI. The germline V and J ends were trimmed by 0 bases and 6 bases, with 9 bases remaining between them. The CDR3 has 13 amino acids.

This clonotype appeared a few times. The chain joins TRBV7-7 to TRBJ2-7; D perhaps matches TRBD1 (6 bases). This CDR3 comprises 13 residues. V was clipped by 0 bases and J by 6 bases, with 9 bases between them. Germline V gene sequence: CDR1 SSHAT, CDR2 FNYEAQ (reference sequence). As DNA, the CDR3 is TGTGCCAGCAGCTTAGCTGCAGGGGTCGAGCAGTACTTC. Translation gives CASSLAAGVEQYF.

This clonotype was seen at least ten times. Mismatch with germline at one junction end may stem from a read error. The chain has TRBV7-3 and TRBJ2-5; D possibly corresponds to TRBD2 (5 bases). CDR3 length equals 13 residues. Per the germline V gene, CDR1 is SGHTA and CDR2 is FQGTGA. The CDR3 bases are TGCGCCAGCAGCCCGGGGTCCCAAGAGACCCAGTACTTC. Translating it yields CASSPGSQETQYF.

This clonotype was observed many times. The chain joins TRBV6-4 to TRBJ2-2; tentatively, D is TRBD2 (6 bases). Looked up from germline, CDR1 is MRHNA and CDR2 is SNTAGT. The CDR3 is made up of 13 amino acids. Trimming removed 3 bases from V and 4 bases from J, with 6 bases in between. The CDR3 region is CASSETSTGELFF. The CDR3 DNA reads TGTGCCAGCAGTGAGACTAGCACCGGGGAGCTGTTTTTT.

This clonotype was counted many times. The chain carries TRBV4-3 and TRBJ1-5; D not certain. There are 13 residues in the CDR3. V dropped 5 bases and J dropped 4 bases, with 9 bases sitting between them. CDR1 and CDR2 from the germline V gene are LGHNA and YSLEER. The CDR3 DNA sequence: TGCGCCAGCAGCAAGGTGGCAAATCAGCCCCAGCATTTT. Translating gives CASSKVANQPQHF.

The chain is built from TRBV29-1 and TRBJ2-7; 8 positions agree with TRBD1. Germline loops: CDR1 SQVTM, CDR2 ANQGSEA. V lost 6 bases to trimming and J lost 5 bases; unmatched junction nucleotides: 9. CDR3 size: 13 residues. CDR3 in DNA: TGCAGCGTCGGGCGACAGGGGAAGGACGAGCAGTACTTC. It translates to CSVGRQGKDEQYF.

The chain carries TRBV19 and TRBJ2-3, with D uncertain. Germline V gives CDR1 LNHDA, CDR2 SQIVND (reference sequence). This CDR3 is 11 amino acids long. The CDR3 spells CATSTRDTQYF. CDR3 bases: TGTGCTACGAGCACGAGGGATACGCAGTATTTT.

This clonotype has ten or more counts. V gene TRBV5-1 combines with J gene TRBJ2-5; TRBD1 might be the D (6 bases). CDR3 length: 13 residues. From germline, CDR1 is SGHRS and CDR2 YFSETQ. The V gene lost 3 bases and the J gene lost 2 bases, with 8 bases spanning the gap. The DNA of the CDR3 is TGCGCCAGCAGCTGGACAGTTCAAGAGACCCAGTACTTC. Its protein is CASSWTVQETQYF.

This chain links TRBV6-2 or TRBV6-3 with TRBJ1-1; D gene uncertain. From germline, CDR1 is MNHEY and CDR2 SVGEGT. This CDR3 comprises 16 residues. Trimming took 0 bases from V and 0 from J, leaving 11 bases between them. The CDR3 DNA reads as TGTGCCAGCAGTTACTCCCCCACAAGGATGAACACTGAAGCTTTCTTT. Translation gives CASSYSPTRMNTEAFF.